One and the same sample provided the 23 T cell receptor beta chains below, sequenced in a study of early T cells in non-severe SARS-CoV-2 infection. Each CDR3 protein gets one entry after TCRdb re-called the 5' RACE reads with MiXCR. The sample lists 55,000 or so distinct CDR3 sequences; around 10% were seen once. Input material: whole blood. These receptors all stem from an adult who was a healthcare worker with PCR-confirmed SARS-CoV-2 infection or an uninfected control (not recorded which).

This clonotype was recorded at least ten times. This rearrangement joins TRBV4-1 to TRBJ2-3; no firm D call. V was cut by 0 bases and J by 7 bases, with 17 bases left in between. The CDR3 consists of 16 residues. Germline V CDR1 and CDR2: MGHRA, YSYEKL. The CDR3 nucleotides are TGCGCCAGCAGCCAAGATCCCGGATCTGGGTCGTATACGCAGTATTTT. It is translated as CASSQDPGSGSYTQYF.

This clonotype turned up a few times. The chain joins TRBV20-1 to TRBJ2-7; no firm D call. The CDR3 loop spans 12 amino acids. The ends were cut back, 5 bases at V and 3 bases at J, with 11 bases in the middle. Germline V gene lookup returns CDR1 DFQATT and CDR2 SNEGSKA (reference sequence). CDR3 sequence reads: CSAPVGNYEQYF. The CDR3 DNA follows: TGCAGTGCTCCCGTAGGGAACTACGAGCAGTACTTC.

This clonotype was observed a handful of times. The chain employs TRBV29-1 and TRBJ1-1, with D hard to call. The CDR3 consists of 12 residues. V was trimmed by 6 bases and J by 0 bases, leaving 8 bases between them. CDR1 and CDR2 (germline): SQVTM, ANQGSEA. The CDR3, as DNA: TGCAGCGTGACGATGATGAACACTGAAGCTTTCTTT. Protein product: CSVTMMNTEAFF.

In this sample, this clonotype turned up a few times. This rearrangement joins TRBV20-1 to TRBJ1-2, with D maybe TRBD1 (5 bases). The germline V and J ends were trimmed by 0 bases and 3 bases, with 23 bases remaining between them. Germline V CDR1 and CDR2: DFQATT, SNEGSKA (reference sequence). The CDR3 covers 18 residues. This CDR3 is CSAREPMVVPGRDYGYTF. The CDR3 DNA sequence: TGCAGTGCTAGAGAACCCATGGTTGTTCCAGGGAGAGACTATGGCTACACCTTC.

This clonotype was observed a few times. The V and J genes are TRBV2 and TRBJ1-1; D ambiguous. The CDR3 extends over 11 amino acids. Germline assignment: CDR1 SNHLY and CDR2 FYNNEI. Trimming cost V 2 bases and J 4 bases, with 2 bases left between them. CDR3 sequence: CASSEITEAFF. The CDR3 nucleotides are TGTGCCAGCAGTGAAATCACTGAAGCTTTCTTT.

This clonotype was picked up a small number of times. The chain employs TRBV9 and TRBJ1-2, with D unclear. Trimming removed 1 base from V and 0 bases from J, with 10 bases in between. CDR1 and CDR2 from the germline V gene are SGDLS and YYNGEE. The CDR3 sequence is 15 residues long. CDR3 residues: CASSVSGTPNYGYTF. The CDR3 bases are TGTGCCAGCAGCGTAAGCGGCACCCCTAACTATGGCTACACCTTC.

The table lists this clonotype with many counts. The chain joins TRBV7-2 to TRBJ2-7; TRBD1 is a possible D gene (6 bases). Germline values: CDR1 SGHTA, CDR2 FQGNSA. This CDR3 contains 14 residues. V lost 5 bases to trimming and J lost 6 bases, with 17 bases between them. DNA for the CDR3: TGTGCCAGCAGCACGCCCTTTACAGGGTCCGAGCAGTACTTC. Translated: CASSTPFTGSEQYF.

The CDR3 loop is CASSSSAKNIQYF. The CDR3 DNA is TGTGCCAGCAGCTCCTCCGCCAAAAACATTCAGTACTTC. The V call is TRBV11-2, the J call TRBJ2-4; D is undetermined. The germline V gene has CDR1 SGHAT and CDR2 FQNNGV. The V end lost 4 bases, the J end lost 1 base, and 5 bases lay between the germline ends. CDR3 size: 13 residues.

The rearrangement uses TRBV3-1 and TRBJ2-3; D unresolved. Germline V gives CDR1 LGHDT, CDR2 YNNKEL (reference sequence). The CDR3 is made up of 12 amino acids. V gave up 1 base and J gave up 5 bases, with 4 bases separating them. The CDR3 nucleotides read TGTGCCAGCAGCCAAGGAAAAGATACGCAGTATTTT. It translates to CASSQGKDTQYF.

This sequence joins TRBV5-6 and TRBJ2-1; D might be TRBD2 (7 bases). Trimming cost V 3 bases and J 5 bases, with 18 bases left between them. The CDR3 is made up of 16 amino acids. Germline CDR1 reads SGHDT; CDR2 reads YYEEEE. CDR3 DNA: TGTGCCAGCAGCTCAAGCAACCGGGGGGCAGACAATGAGCAGTTCTTC. It translates to CASSSSNRGADNEQFF.

This clonotype was observed a few times. J is TRBJ1-2 and V is TRBV25-1; D possibly corresponds to TRBD1 (6 bases). CDR1 MGHDK and CDR2 SYGVNS come from the germline V gene. This CDR3 contains 11 residues. Between the trimmed V and J ends, which lost 7 bases and 8 bases, there was a span of 11 bases. CDR3 residues: CASNSGVGYTF. The CDR3 DNA is TGTGCCAGCAACTCAGGGGTCGGCTACACCTTC.

This clonotype was found many times. This rearrangement joins TRBV6-6 to TRBJ2-7; TRBD1 is a possible D gene (6 bases). V was trimmed by 6 bases and J by 4 bases, leaving 19 bases between them. Germline CDR1 is MNHNY and CDR2 is SVGAGI (reference sequence). This CDR3 comprises 15 residues. CDR3 DNA: TGTGCCAGCAGCCTCGACAGGACTCTCCTGTACGAGCAGTACTTC. Encoded protein: CASSLDRTLLYEQYF.

This clonotype was recorded at least ten times. The chain is built from TRBV4-1 and TRBJ2-7; a weak D match, TRBD1 (5 bases). The V gene's germline CDR1 is MGHRA and CDR2 YSYEKL. This CDR3 is 14 amino acids long. V was shortened by 0 bases and J by 0 bases, with 6 bases between the two germline ends. DNA of the CDR3: TGCGCCAGCAGCCAAGAACAGGCCTCCTACGAGCAGTACTTC. Its translation: CASSQEQASYEQYF.

Many counts were recorded for this clonotype. This chain connects TRBV11-2 to TRBJ1-1; possible D gene TRBD1, 6 bases. This CDR3 region has 13 residues. The germline V gene has CDR1 SGHAT and CDR2 FQNNGV. V dropped 5 bases and J dropped 10 bases, with 17 bases sitting between them. The CDR3 DNA sequence: TGTGCCAGCAGCCAGAGGACAGTGTTTGTAGCTTTCTTT. Its protein is CASSQRTVFVAFF.

Note on this clonotype: Mismatch with germline at one junction end may stem from a read error. The rearrangement uses TRBV15 and TRBJ2-2, with a weak D call TRBD2 (5 bases). The germline V gene encodes CDR1 LNHNV and CDR2 YYDKDF (reference sequence). The CDR3 loop spans 12 amino acids. CDR3 loop: CATSREVGDLFF. The CDR3 DNA follows: TGTGCCACCAGCAGGGAGGTCGGGGATCTGTTTTTT.

The chain uses TRBV6-4 and TRBJ2-1, with D maybe TRBD1 (6 bases). Germline CDR1 is MRHNA and CDR2 is SNTAGT. V lost 0 bases to trimming and J lost 12 bases, with 9 bases between them. The CDR3 spans 12 residues. This CDR3 reads CASSDSGARQFF. The CDR3 nucleotides read TGTGCCAGCAGTGACTCGGGGGCTCGGCAGTTCTTC.

At least ten counts were recorded for this clonotype. The chain employs TRBV12-3 or TRBV12-4 and TRBJ1-6, with no clear D. Deletions cut 5 bases from V and 14 bases from J, with 13 bases between. This CDR3 has 12 amino acids. CDR3 loop: CASSQDGRSLHF. CDR3 bases: TGTGCCAGCAGTCAGGACGGGAGGTCCCTCCACTTT.

This chain uses TRBV12-3 or TRBV12-4 with TRBJ1-2, with D perhaps TRBD1 (6 bases). The germline V and J ends were trimmed by 3 bases and 8 bases, with 16 bases remaining between them. The CDR3 spans 14 residues. CDR3 sequence: CASSFPSTGLGYTF. CDR3 nucleotides: TGTGCCAGCAGTTTTCCGAGCACAGGGCTCGGCTACACCTTC.

This clonotype was counted at least ten times. V and J are TRBV20-1 and TRBJ2-1, with D perhaps matching TRBD2 (5 bases). Germline CDR1 reads DFQATT; CDR2 reads SNEGSKA (reference sequence). The V end lost 4 bases, the J end lost 3 bases, and 7 bases lay between the germline ends. The CDR3 contains 12 residues. The CDR3 DNA sequence: TGCAGTGCTACCGGGATCTACAATGAGCAGTTCTTC. It yields the protein CSATGIYNEQFF.

Only a few counts were recorded for this clonotype. The chain carries TRBV12-3 or TRBV12-4 and TRBJ2-7; 9 positions agree with TRBD1. The CDR3 contains 15 residues. V dropped 5 bases and J dropped 2; count of bases not matched to a gene: 7. CDR3 protein: CASSPSGQGPYEQYF. The CDR3, as DNA: TGTGCCAGCAGTCCCTCGGGACAGGGCCCCTACGAGCAGTACTTC.

The rearrangement links TRBV6-5 to TRBJ2-7; 13 bases map to TRBD2. CDR3 length: 16 amino acids. Germline lookup yields CDR1 MNHEY and CDR2 SVGAGI. Trimming at V came to 7 bases and at J to 5 bases, leaving 11 bases not matched to a gene. The CDR3 nucleotides read TGTGCCAGCACCGGGACTAGCGGGAAGCTACTCCACGAGCAGTACTTC. This codes for CASTGTSGKLLHEQYF.

The chain uses TRBV9 and TRBJ2-2, with 7 bases identical to TRBD1. The germline CDR1 and CDR2 sequences are SGDLS and YYNGEE. Losses at the gene ends were 3 bases for V and 4 bases for J; bases not matched to a gene: 3. CDR3 length: 14 amino acids. The CDR3 here is CASSAGQPTGELFF. In DNA form, the CDR3 reads TGTGCCAGCAGCGCGGGACAGCCCACCGGGGAGCTGTTTTTT.

This clonotype was observed many times. The chain has TRBV2 and TRBJ1-5, with D unclear. The CDR3 extends over 13 amino acids. V gave up 4 bases and J gave up 5 bases, with 9 bases separating them. The germline V gene has CDR1 SNHLY and CDR2 FYNNEI. Here the CDR3 DNA reads TGTGCCAGCAGTGGATACGAGGATCAGCCCCAGCATTTT. Translating gives CASSGYEDQPQHF.